A selection of T cell receptor beta chains follows, all from one sample in a study of CD8+CD57+ T cells in acquired aplastic anemia. TCRdb redid the calling of the reads with MiXCR, one entry per CDR3 protein. The sample shows some 290,000 distinct CDR3 sequences, 55% to 65% of them seen only once. The specimen was sorted CD4+, CD8+, or CD8+CD57+ T cells (not recorded which) from PBMCs. The receptors derive from a human donor with severe aplastic anemia or a healthy control (not recorded which). CDR3s include the opening cysteine and the closing phenylalanine or tryptophan. Each record gives: J gene, D gene, V gene, clone size, CDR3 protein, CDR3 DNA. The D gene is left open where the match is weak. Rows give clone size only sometimes, using once, few, many, or a class for an expanded clone.

TRBJ1-5,NA,TRBV27,many,CASSGVSNQPQHF,TGTGCCAGCAGCGGGGTTAGCAATCAGCCCCAGCATTTT
TRBJ2-4,NA,TRBV20-1,many,CSARVVGAKNIQYF,TGCAGTGCTAGAGTGGTGGGGGCCAAAAACATTCAGTACTTC
TRBJ1-2,NA,TRBV7-2,few,CASSTEGGYGYTF,TGTGCCAGCAGCACCGAGGGTGGCTATGGCTACACCTTC
TRBJ1-1,NA,TRBV20-1,NA,CSARSENTEAFF,TGCAGTGCTAGATCTGAGAACACTGAAGCTTTCTTT
TRBJ2-7,NA,TRBV6-1,NA,CASSRWTSEQYF,TGTGCCAGCAGCCGTTGGACGAGCGAGCAGTACTTC
TRBJ2-5,NA,TRBV15,NA,CATSRDPSAETQYF,TGTGCCACCAGCAGAGATCCATCCGCGGAGACCCAGTACTTC
TRBJ1-3,NA,TRBV19,once,CASSIDAGSSGNTIYF,TGTGCCAGTAGTATAGACGCCGGCTCCTCTGGAAACACCATATATTTT
TRBJ2-1,NA,TRBV29-1,NA,CSVDLGTEQFF,TGCAGCGTTGATTTGGGGACCGAGCAGTTCTTC
TRBJ2-5,NA,TRBV14,many,CASSQARTQYF,TGTGCCAGCAGCCAAGCGAGGACCCAGTACTTC
TRBJ1-3,NA,TRBV12-5,few,CASGLILNPPKGTHGNTIYF,TGTGCTAGTGGTTTGATACTGAACCCTCCCAAGGGGACTCACGGAAACACCATATATTTT